The 19 T cell receptor beta chains in this list originate from one sample, sequenced in a study of cytomegalovirus exposure and HLA in healthy donors. Primers included in the PCR were 60 Vbeta and 13 Jbeta primers. Data came from immunoSEQ multiplex PCR; TCRdb stores just in-frame clones and leaves some out. The sample has around 200,000 clones, roughly four fifths seen once; the top ten hold around 0.8%. Material for sequencing was PBMCs. The receptors stem from a woman under 30 in good health and CMV-seronegative.

The chain has TRBV28 and TRBJ2-7; a weak D match, TRBD2 (7 bases). V lost 3 bases and J lost 5, with 14 bases in between. This CDR3 has 14 amino acids. Germline V gives CDR1 MDHEN, CDR2 SYDVKM. In nucleotides, the CDR3 is TGTGCCAGCAGTTTGATCGGGGGGCGCGACGAGCAGTACTTC. Its protein product is CASSLIGGRDEQYF. The variable domain in full, with the rest retrieved from reference TRBV28 and TRBJ2-7, is DVKVTQSSRYLVKRTGEKVFLECVQDMDHENMFWYRQDPGLGLRLIYFSYDVKMKEKGDIPEGYSVSREKKERFSLILESASTNQTSMYLCASSLIGGRDEQYFGPGTRLTVT.

This chain connects TRBV5-1 to TRBJ1-5; D ambiguous. The V end lost 5 bases, the J end lost 5 bases, and 17 bases lay between the germline ends. There are 15 residues in the CDR3. CDR1 is SGHRS, CDR2 YFSETQ, per germline. The CDR3 loop is CASRSDTGWDQPQHF. CDR3 in DNA: TGCGCCAGCAGATCAGATACGGGATGGGATCAGCCCCAGCATTTT.

The gene calls are TRBV9 and TRBJ2-5, with TRBD2 matching 7 bases. This CDR3 comprises 14 residues. V gave up 1 base and J gave up 4 bases; unmatched junction bases: 4. The germline V gene has CDR1 SGDLS and CDR2 YYNGEE. CDR3 in DNA: TGTGCCAGCAGCGTATCGGGAGGTGTAGAGACCCAGTACTTC. Protein sequence: CASSVSGGVETQYF.

The V gene is TRBV28, the J gene TRBJ1-4; a weak D match, TRBD1 (6 bases). Trimming removed 2 bases from V and 4 bases from J, with 14 bases in between. Germline V gene sequence: CDR1 MDHEN, CDR2 SYDVKM. The CDR3 extends over 16 amino acids. The CDR3 here is CASSLEGNRVNEKLFF. The CDR3 DNA sequence: TGTGCCAGCAGTTTAGAGGGGAACAGGGTTAATGAAAAACTGTTTTTT. Variable domain in full (rest from reference TRBV28 and TRBJ1-4): DVKVTQSSRYLVKRTGEKVFLECVQDMDHENMFWYRQDPGLGLRLIYFSYDVKMKEKGDIPEGYSVSREKKERFSLILESASTNQTSMYLCASSLEGNRVNEKLFFGSGTQLSVL.

The chain is built from TRBV6-6 and TRBJ2-5; possibly TRBD1 for D (6 bases). The J call is in doubt because the DNA end fits TRBJ2-7 better. The CDR3 extends over 15 amino acids. Germline V lookup: CDR1 MNHNY, CDR2 SVGAGI (reference sequence). CDR3 sequence: CASRPNRDMLSEQYF. The CDR3 nucleotides read TGTGCCAGCAGGCCGAACCGGGACATGTTGAGCGAGCAGTACTTC.

The chain combines TRBV5-1 with TRBJ2-7, with 7 bases lining up with TRBD1. V lost 4 bases and J lost 4; bases outside the gene matches: 8. Germline V lookup: CDR1 SGHRS, CDR2 YFSETQ. This CDR3 has 14 amino acids. CDR3 amino acids: CASSPDRIFYEQYF. The CDR3 nucleotides are TGCGCCAGCAGCCCGGACAGGATCTTTTACGAGCAGTACTTC.

The chain recombines TRBV2 with TRBJ2-7; D gene ambiguous. Trimming took off 0 bases at V and 0 bases at J, with 12 bases between the two ends. CDR1 SNHLY and CDR2 FYNNEI come from the germline V gene. CDR3 length equals 16 residues. CDR3 in DNA: TGTGCCAGCAGTGAAGCAAGCATAAGGAGCTCCTACGAGCAGTACTTC. This codes for CASSEASIRSSYEQYF.

This clone came up a few times. The chain is built from TRBV6-1 and TRBJ2-4; 8 bases map to TRBD1. The ends lost 8 bases at V and 5 bases at J; junction bases unmatched: 11. This CDR3 is 15 amino acids long. CDR1 is MNHNS, CDR2 SASEGT, per germline. CDR3 sequence: CASVHRGKLENIQYF. The CDR3, as DNA: TGTGCCAGCGTACACAGGGGGAAGCTAGAAAACATTCAGTACTTC.

A single count supports this clone. V usage is TRBV28 and J usage is TRBJ1-5, with a weak D call TRBD1 (5 bases). The CDR3 is 15 residues long. V was trimmed by 3 bases and J by 9 bases, leaving 18 bases between them. Germline values: CDR1 MDHEN, CDR2 SYDVKM. The CDR3 loop is CASSFAQGFGGPQHF. CDR3 DNA: TGTGCCAGCAGTTTTGCCCAGGGATTCGGGGGGCCCCAGCATTTT.

This chain links TRBV11-2 with TRBJ2-2; TRBD2 matches at 10 bases. J gave up 3 bases and V 1 base, and 2 bases lay outside the gene matches. Germline values: CDR1 SGHAT, CDR2 FQNNGV. The CDR3 totals 16 residues. DNA for the CDR3: TGTGCCAGCAGCTTAGTAGCGGGGGGTTACACCGGGGAGCTGTTTTTT. It codes for CASSLVAGGYTGELFF. Full variable domain (rest looked up from reference TRBV11-2 and TRBJ2-2): EAGVAQSPRYKIIEKRQSVAFWCNPISGHATLYWYQQILGQGPKLLIQFQNNGVVDDSQLPKDRFSAERLKGVDSTLKIQPAKLEDSAVYLCASSLVAGGYTGELFFGEGSRLTVL.

The gene calls are TRBV7-9 and TRBJ2-1, with 11 bases lining up with TRBD2. Germline values: CDR1 SEHNR, CDR2 FQNEAQ (reference sequence). The CDR3 is made up of 18 amino acids. J gave up 5 bases and V 5 bases, and 14 bases lay outside the gene matches. The CDR3 DNA reads as TGTGCCAGCAGCAAGAGCCATAGCGGGGGGGGGTTACACAATGAGCAGTTCTTC. Its translation: CASSKSHSGGGLHNEQFF.

Here the CDR3 reads CASSLFNRGTGELFF. The CDR3 nucleotides read TGTGCCAGCAGCTTGTTCAACAGGGGGACCGGGGAGCTGTTTTTT. The chain is built from TRBV5-6 and TRBJ2-2; 8 nucleotides agree with TRBD1. The CDR3 extends over 15 amino acids. V gave up 1 base and J gave up 5 bases; unmatched junction bases: 4. The germline gives CDR1 SGHDT, CDR2 YYEEEE.

The rearrangement uses TRBV7-9 and TRBJ2-1; TRBD2 matches at 7 bases. This CDR3 has 13 residues. In germline, CDR1 is SEHNR, CDR2 FQNEAQ (reference sequence). V lost 1 base and J lost 6; bases outside the gene matches: 0. For the CDR3, the DNA is TGTGCCAGCAGCTTAGGCGGGAGCAATGAGCAGTTCTTC. It specifies CASSLGGSNEQFF. The variable domain in full, with the rest retrieved from reference TRBV7-9 and TRBJ2-1, is DTGVSQNPRHKITKRGQNVTFRCDPISEHNRLYWYRQTLGQGPEFLTYFQNEAQLEKSRLLSDRFSAERPKGSFSTLEIQRTEQGDSAMYLCASSLGGSNEQFFGPGTRLTVL.

J is TRBJ2-7 and V is TRBV5-1; the match to TRBD1 covers 8 bases. CDR1 SGHRS and CDR2 YFSETQ come from the germline V gene. Trimming took 0 bases from V and 3 from J; bases not matched to a gene: 5. The CDR3 consists of 15 residues. The CDR3 DNA sequence: TGCGCCAGCAGCTTGGGAACCGGGACAGGCTACGAGCAGTACTTC. Its protein is CASSLGTGTGYEQYF.

V and J are TRBV2 and TRBJ2-3; D possibly corresponds to TRBD1 (5 bases). This CDR3 spans 15 amino acids. Germline lookup yields CDR1 SNHLY and CDR2 FYNNEI. Trimming removed 5 bases from V and 0 bases from J, with 12 bases in between. CDR3 DNA sequence: TGTGCCAGCAGTAGGACATTATCTAGCACAGATACGCAGTATTTT. It yields the protein CASSRTLSSTDTQYF.

DNA for the CDR3: TGTGCCAGCAGCCAAACCGACAAGGTCTCCTACGAGCAGTACTTC. Protein product: CASSQTDKVSYEQYF. This chain links TRBV9 with TRBJ2-7, with D unclear. V was clipped by 4 bases and J by 0 bases, with 14 bases between them. The CDR3 spans 15 residues. The germline V gene encodes CDR1 SGDLS and CDR2 YYNGEE. The full variable domain, completed using reference TRBV9 and TRBJ2-7, is DSGVTQTPKHLITATGQRVTLRCSPRSGDLSVYWYQQSLDQGLQFLIQYYNGEERAKGNILERFSAQQFPDLHSELNLSSLELGDSALYFCASSQTDKVSYEQYFGPGTRLTVT.

The chain couples TRBV19 to TRBJ2-1; D might be TRBD1 (6 bases). With 7 bases removed from V and 0 bases from J, the gap between germline ends came to 13 bases. The CDR3 has 15 amino acids. CDR1 and CDR2 from the germline V gene are LNHDA and SQIVND (reference sequence). CDR3 in amino acids: CASTPGQNSYNEQFF. The CDR3 DNA follows: TGTGCCAGTACCCCCGGACAGAACTCCTACAATGAGCAGTTCTTC.

This chain uses TRBV25-1 with TRBJ1-2; a possible D gene is TRBD1 (5 bases). V was pared by 3 bases and J by 4 bases, with 12 bases between. The CDR3 loop spans 14 amino acids. Per the germline V gene, CDR1 is MGHDK and CDR2 is SYGVNS. The chain's CDR3 is CASSETATGYGYTF. In nucleotides, the CDR3 is TGTGCCAGCAGTGAGACAGCGACGGGCTATGGCTACACCTTC.

The chain recombines TRBV2 with TRBJ1-3; TRBD1 matches at 8 bases. Germline V gene lookup returns CDR1 SNHLY and CDR2 FYNNEI. CDR3 length: 15 amino acids. Losses at the gene ends were 2 bases for V and 2 bases for J; bases not matched to a gene: 2. In DNA, the CDR3 is TGTGCCAGCAGTGAAACGGACAGGGCTGGAAACACCATATATTTT. Protein product: CASSETDRAGNTIYF. The complete variable domain, with remaining parts taken from reference TRBV2 and TRBJ1-3, reads EPEVTQTPSHQVTQMGQEVILRCVPISNHLYFYWYRQILGQKVEFLVSFYNNEISEKSEIFDDQFSVERPDGSNFTLKIRSTKLEDSAMYFCASSETDRAGNTIYFGEGSWLTVV.